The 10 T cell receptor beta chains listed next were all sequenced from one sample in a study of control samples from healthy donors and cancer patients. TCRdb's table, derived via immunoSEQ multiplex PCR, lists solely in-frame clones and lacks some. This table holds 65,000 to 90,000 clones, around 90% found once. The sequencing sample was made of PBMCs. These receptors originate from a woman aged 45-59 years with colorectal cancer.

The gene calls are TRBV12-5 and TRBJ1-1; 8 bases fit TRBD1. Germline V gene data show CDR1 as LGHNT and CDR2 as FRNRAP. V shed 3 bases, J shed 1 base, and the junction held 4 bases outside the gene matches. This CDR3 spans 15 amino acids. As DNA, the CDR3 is TGTGCTAGTGGTTTTCGACAGGGGCCGAACACTGAAGCTTTCTTT. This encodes CASGFRQGPNTEAFF.

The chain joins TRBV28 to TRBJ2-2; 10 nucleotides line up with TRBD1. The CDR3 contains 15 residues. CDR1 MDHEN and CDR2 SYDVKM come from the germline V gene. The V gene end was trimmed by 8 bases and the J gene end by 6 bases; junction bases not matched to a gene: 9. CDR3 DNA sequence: TGTGCCAGCCGACCCGGGACAGGGGAAGCCGGGGAGCTGTTTTTT. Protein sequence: CASRPGTGEAGELFF.

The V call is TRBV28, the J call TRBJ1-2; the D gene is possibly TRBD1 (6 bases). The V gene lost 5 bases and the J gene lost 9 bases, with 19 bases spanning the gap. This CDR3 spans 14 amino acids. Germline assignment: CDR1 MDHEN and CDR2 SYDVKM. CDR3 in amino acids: CASSGGSGVESYTF. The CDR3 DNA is TGTGCCAGCAGTGGGGGCTCAGGGGTGGAAAGCTACACCTTC.

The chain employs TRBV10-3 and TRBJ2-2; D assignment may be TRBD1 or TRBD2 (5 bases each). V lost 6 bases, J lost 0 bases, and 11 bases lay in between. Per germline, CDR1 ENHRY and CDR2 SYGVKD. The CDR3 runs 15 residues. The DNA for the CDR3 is TGTGCCATCAGACCCGGGACGGCGAACACCGGGGAGCTGTTTTTT. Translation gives CAIRPGTANTGELFF.

The CDR3 loop reads CASSWDRGYNYGYTF. CDR3 sequence (DNA): TGTGCCAGCAGCTGGGACAGGGGGTATAACTATGGCTACACCTTC. The chain links TRBV5-8 to TRBJ1-2, with 11 bases that match TRBD1. The CDR3 runs to 15 residues. The germline V gene has CDR1 SGHTS and CDR2 YDEGEE. Germline trimming cut 3 bases from V and 1 base from J; bases unmatched to any gene: 2.

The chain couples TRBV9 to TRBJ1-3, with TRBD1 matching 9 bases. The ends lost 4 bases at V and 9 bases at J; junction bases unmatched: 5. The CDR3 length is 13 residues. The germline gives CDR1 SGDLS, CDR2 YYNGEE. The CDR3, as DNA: TGTGCCAGCAGCTTCGGACAGGGGCCCACCATATATTTT. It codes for CASSFGQGPTIYF.

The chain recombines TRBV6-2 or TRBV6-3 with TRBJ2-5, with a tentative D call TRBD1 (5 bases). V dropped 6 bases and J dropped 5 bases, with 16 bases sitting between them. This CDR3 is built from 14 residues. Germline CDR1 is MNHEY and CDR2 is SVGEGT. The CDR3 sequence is CASSQGAPRETQYF. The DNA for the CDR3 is TGTGCCAGCAGCCAGGGCGCACCCCGGGAGACCCAGTACTTC.

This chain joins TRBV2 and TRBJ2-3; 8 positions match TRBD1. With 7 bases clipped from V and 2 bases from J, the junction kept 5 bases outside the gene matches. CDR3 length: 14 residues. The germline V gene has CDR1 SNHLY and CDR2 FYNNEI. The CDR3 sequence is CASKGRGLTDTQYF. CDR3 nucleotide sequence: TGTGCCAGCAAGGGCAGGGGGCTCACAGATACGCAGTATTTT. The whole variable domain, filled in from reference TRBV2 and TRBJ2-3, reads EPEVTQTPSHQVTQMGQEVILRCVPISNHLYFYWYRQILGQKVEFLVSFYNNEISEKSEIFDDQFSVERPDGSNFTLKIRSTKLEDSAMYFCASKGRGLTDTQYFGPGTRLTVL.

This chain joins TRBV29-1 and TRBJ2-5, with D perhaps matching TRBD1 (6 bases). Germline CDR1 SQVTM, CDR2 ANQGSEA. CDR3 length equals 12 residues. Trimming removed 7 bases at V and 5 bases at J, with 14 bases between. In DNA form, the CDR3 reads TGCAGCGCCCGGACAGAGCTTGAGACCCAGTACTTC. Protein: CSARTELETQYF.

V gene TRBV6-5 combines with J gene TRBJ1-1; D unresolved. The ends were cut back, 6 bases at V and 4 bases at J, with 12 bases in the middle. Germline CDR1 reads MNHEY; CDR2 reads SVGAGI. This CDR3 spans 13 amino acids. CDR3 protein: CASSPHVGTEAFF. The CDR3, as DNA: TGTGCCAGCAGCCCACATGTGGGCACTGAAGCTTTCTTT.